These T cell receptor beta chains were read from a single sample in a study of CD8 T cells in Susac syndrome. Each CDR3 protein gets one entry after TCRdb re-called the immunoSEQ multiplex PCR reads with MiXCR. The table lists fewer than 150,000 distinct CDR3 sequences, 94% of them singletons. Sequenced: CD8+ T cells from PBMCs. These receptors were collected from a human donor in good health. CDR3s include the opening cysteine and the closing phenylalanine or tryptophan. Each record gives: V gene, J gene, clone size, D gene, CDR3 protein, CDR3 DNA. A D gene is named only where the DNA matches it firmly. Size values are once, few and many counts, or a class for expanded clones, and some rows have none.

TRBV9	TRBJ1-2	once	TRBD1	CASSELGQGPYGYTF	TGTGCCAGCAGCGAGTTAGGACAGGGTCCCTATGGCTACACCTTC
TRBV7-9	TRBJ2-2	NA	TRBD1	CASSIGQGPTGELFF	TGTGCCAGCAGCATCGGACAGGGACCCACCGGGGAGCTGTTTTTT
TRBV27	TRBJ2-1	NA	NA	CASSLSGQHEQFF	TGTGCCAGCAGTTTATCAGGGCAGCATGAGCAGTTCTTC
TRBV25-1	TRBJ1-2	NA	NA	CASSQGRSYGYTF	TGTGCCAGCAGTCAGGGACGAAGCTATGGCTACACCTTC
TRBV29-1	TRBJ2-7	NA	NA	CSVEATGPSSYEQYF	TGCAGCGTTGAAGCGACAGGCCCTAGCTCCTACGAGCAGTACTTC
TRBV27	TRBJ1-1	NA	NA	CASRARSYTEAFF	TGTGCCAGCAGGGCTAGGAGCTACACTGAAGCTTTCTTT
TRBV12-5	TRBJ2-5	NA	NA	CASGLGLHETQYF	TGTGCTAGTGGTTTAGGCCTCCACGAGACCCAGTACTTC
TRBV27	TRBJ2-1	once	NA	CATTSVLHEQFF	TGTGCCACCACTAGTGTTTTGCATGAGCAGTTCTTC
TRBV7-9	TRBJ2-7	NA	TRBD2	CASSTSGKRSYEQYF	TGTGCCAGCAGCACAAGCGGGAAACGATCCTACGAGCAGTACTTC
TRBV7-8	TRBJ2-3	NA	TRBD2	CASSSIIGLAGSTDTQYF	TGTGCCAGCAGCTCGATAATAGGACTAGCGGGGAGCACAGATACGCAGTATTTT
TRBV6-5	TRBJ2-1	NA	NA	CASSYSDRTYNEQFF	TGTGCCAGCAGTTACTCTGACAGGACCTACAATGAGCAGTTCTTC
TRBV27	TRBJ2-3	NA	NA	CASSSPRRSGSFGTDTQYF	TGTGCCAGCAGTTCCCCGAGGAGGTCCGGGAGCTTTGGCACAGATACGCAGTATTTT
TRBV9	TRBJ2-3	NA	NA	CASSAPVKDTQYF	TGTGCCAGCAGCGCCCCTGTAAAAGATACGCAGTATTTT
TRBV6-5	TRBJ1-5	NA	NA	CASSEGSNQPQHF	TGTGCCAGCAGCGAGGGGAGCAATCAGCCCCAGCATTTT
TRBV29-1	TRBJ2-4	NA	NA	CSVEGGGKNIQYF	TGCAGCGTTGAAGGAGGGGGCAAAAACATTCAGTACTTC
TRBV13	TRBJ2-1	few	NA	CASSPTSGEQFF	TGTGCCAGCAGCCCGACATCGGGAGAGCAGTTCTTC
TRBV7-3	TRBJ2-2	NA	NA	CASSNETANTGELFF	TGTGCCAGCAGTAACGAGACAGCGAACACCGGGGAGCTGTTTTTT
TRBV7-9	TRBJ2-1	NA	NA	CASSLEGPNEQFF	TGTGCCAGCAGCTTAGAGGGCCCCAATGAGCAGTTCTTC
TRBV19	TRBJ2-1	NA	NA	CASVLYNEQFF	TGTGCCAGCGTACTCTACAATGAGCAGTTCTTC
TRBV27	TRBJ1-2	NA	TRBD1	CASSTSTGGAEGYTF	TGTGCCAGCAGTACCTCGACAGGGGGCGCAGAAGGCTACACCTTC
TRBV7-9	TRBJ2-1	NA	TRBD2	CASSLARASGYNEQFF	TGTGCCAGCAGCTTAGCGAGGGCTAGCGGGTACAATGAGCAGTTCTTC
TRBV4-3	TRBJ2-1	NA	TRBD2	CASSPAPSGRINEQFF	TGCGCCAGCAGCCCCGCCCCTAGCGGGCGAATCAATGAGCAGTTCTTC
TRBV13	TRBJ2-7	NA	TRBD1	CASSLTTGLGEQYF	TGTGCCAGCAGCTTAACGACAGGGTTGGGCGAGCAGTACTTC
TRBV9	TRBJ1-2	NA	NA	CASSIQEYYGYTF	TGTGCCAGCAGCATCCAGGAATACTATGGCTACACCTTC
TRBV9	TRBJ2-1	once	NA	CASSVVSKTTAEQFF	TGTGCCAGCAGCGTAGTTAGTAAGACTACGGCTGAGCAGTTCTTC
TRBV28	TRBJ2-7	NA	NA	CASSLSSERASYEQYF	TGTGCCAGCAGTTTAAGTTCCGAGCGGGCCTCCTACGAGCAGTACTTC
TRBV4-1	TRBJ1-1	NA	NA	CASSQDREGSTEAFF	TGCGCCAGCAGCCAAGACCGGGAGGGGAGCACTGAAGCTTTCTTT
TRBV27	TRBJ2-1	NA	NA	CASSKMRDSYNEQFF	TGTGCCAGCAGTAAAATGAGGGACTCCTACAATGAGCAGTTCTTC
TRBV7-3	TRBJ2-1	NA	NA	CASSLNGNEQFF	TGTGCCAGCAGCTTAAATGGCAATGAGCAGTTCTTC
TRBV27	TRBJ2-2	NA	NA	CASSFGVPGELFF	TGTGCCAGCAGTTTCGGGGTCCCCGGGGAGCTGTTTTTT
TRBV28	TRBJ2-7	NA	TRBD2	CASSDGTSPYEQYF	TGTGCCAGCAGCGACGGGACTAGCCCCTACGAGCAGTACTTC
TRBV27	TRBJ2-3	NA	NA	CASSNGGSTDTQYF	TGTGCCAGCAGTAATGGCGGGAGCACAGATACGCAGTATTTT
TRBV25-1	TRBJ2-2	NA	NA	CASSESHLALTGELFF	TGTGCCAGCAGTGAATCTCACCTAGCCCTAACCGGGGAGCTGTTTTTT
TRBV12-3/TRBV12-4	TRBJ1-5	NA	NA	CASSRDRSQHF	TGTGCCAGCAGTCGAGACCGTTCCCAGCATTTT
TRBV7-8	TRBJ2-5	NA	NA	CASSPQRAEETQYF	TGTGCCAGCAGCCCCCAGCGGGCGGAAGAGACCCAGTACTTC
TRBV20-1	TRBJ2-7	NA	NA	CSASHPGHSYEQYF	TGCAGTGCTTCCCACCCGGGACACTCCTACGAGCAGTACTTC
TRBV23-1	TRBJ1-4	NA	NA	CASSPLRGMGIEKLFF	TGCGCCAGCAGTCCCCTGCGGGGGATGGGGATTGAAAAACTGTTTTTT
TRBV28	TRBJ2-7	NA	NA	CASTGGSTLYEQYF	TGTGCCAGCACAGGGGGGAGTACCCTCTACGAGCAGTACTTC
TRBV12-3/TRBV12-4	TRBJ2-1	NA	NA	CASSVQMIEQFF	TGTGCCAGCAGTGTTCAAATGATAGAGCAGTTCTTC
TRBV20-1	TRBJ2-7	NA	TRBD2	CSASPAGGPYEQYF	TGCAGTGCTAGCCCAGCGGGAGGGCCCTACGAGCAGTACTTC
TRBV7-9	TRBJ2-7	NA	NA	CASSLGQSSYEQYF	TGTGCCAGCAGCTTAGGACAGAGCTCCTACGAGCAGTACTTC